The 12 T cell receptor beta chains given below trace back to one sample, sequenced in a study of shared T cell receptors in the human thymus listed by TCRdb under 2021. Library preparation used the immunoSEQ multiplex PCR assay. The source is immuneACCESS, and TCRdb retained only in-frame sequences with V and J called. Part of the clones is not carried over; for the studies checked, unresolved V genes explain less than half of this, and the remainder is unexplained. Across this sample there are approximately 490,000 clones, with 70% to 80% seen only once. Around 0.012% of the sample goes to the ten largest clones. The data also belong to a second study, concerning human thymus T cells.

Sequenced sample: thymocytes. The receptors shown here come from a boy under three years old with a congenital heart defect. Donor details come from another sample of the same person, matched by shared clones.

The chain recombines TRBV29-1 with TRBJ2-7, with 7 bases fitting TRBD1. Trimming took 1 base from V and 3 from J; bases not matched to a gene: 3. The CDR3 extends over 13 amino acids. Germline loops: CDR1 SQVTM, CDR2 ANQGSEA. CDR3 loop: CSVEGGTDYEQYF. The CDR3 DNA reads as TGCAGCGTTGAAGGAGGGACAGACTACGAGCAGTACTTC.

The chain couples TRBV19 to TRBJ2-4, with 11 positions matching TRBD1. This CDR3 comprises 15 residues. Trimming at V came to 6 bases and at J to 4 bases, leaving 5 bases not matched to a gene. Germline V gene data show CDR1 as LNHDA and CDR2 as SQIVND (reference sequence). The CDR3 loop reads CASRSDRGRKNIQYF. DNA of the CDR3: TGTGCCAGTAGATCGGACAGGGGGCGAAAAAACATTCAGTACTTC.

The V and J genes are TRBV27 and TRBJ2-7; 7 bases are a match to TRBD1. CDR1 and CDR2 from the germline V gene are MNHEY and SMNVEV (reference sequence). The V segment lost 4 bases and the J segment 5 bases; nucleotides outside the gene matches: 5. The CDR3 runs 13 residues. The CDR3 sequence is CASSSTGNHEQYF. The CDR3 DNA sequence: TGTGCCAGCAGTTCGACAGGGAACCACGAGCAGTACTTC.

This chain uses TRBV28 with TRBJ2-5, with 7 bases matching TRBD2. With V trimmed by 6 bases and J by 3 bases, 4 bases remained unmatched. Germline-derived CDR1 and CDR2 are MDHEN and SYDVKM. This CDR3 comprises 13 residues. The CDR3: CASSPRGEETQYF. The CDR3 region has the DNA TGTGCCAGCAGCCCCCGGGGGGAAGAGACCCAGTACTTC.

The CDR3 nucleotides are TGTGCCAGTAGTGCTCCCGGGACTAGCGGGAGTTTGGCCTACGAGCAGTACTTC. Its protein product is CASSAPGTSGSLAYEQYF. This chain uses TRBV19 with TRBJ2-7, with 14 bases that match TRBD2. Per germline, CDR1 LNHDA and CDR2 SQIVND (reference sequence). Trimming took 5 bases from V and 2 from J; bases not matched to a gene: 11. CDR3 size: 18 residues.

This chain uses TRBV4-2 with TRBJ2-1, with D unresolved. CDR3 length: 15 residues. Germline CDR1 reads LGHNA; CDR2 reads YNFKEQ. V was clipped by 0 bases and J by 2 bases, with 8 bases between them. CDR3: CASSQDTETYNEQFF. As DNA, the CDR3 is TGTGCCAGCAGCCAAGATACGGAGACCTACAATGAGCAGTTCTTC.

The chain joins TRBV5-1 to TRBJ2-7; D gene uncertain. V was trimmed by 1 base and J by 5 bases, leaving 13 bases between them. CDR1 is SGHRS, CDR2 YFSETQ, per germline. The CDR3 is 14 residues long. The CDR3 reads CASSLINSTHEQYF. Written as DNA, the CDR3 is TGCGCCAGCAGCTTGATTAACTCAACCCACGAGCAGTACTTC. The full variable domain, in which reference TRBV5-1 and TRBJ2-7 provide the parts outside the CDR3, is KAGVTQTPRYLIKTRGQQVTLSCSPISGHRSVSWYQQTPGQGLQFLFEYFSETQRNKGNFPGRFSGRQFSNSRSEMNVSTLELGDSALYLCASSLINSTHEQYFGPGTRLTVT.

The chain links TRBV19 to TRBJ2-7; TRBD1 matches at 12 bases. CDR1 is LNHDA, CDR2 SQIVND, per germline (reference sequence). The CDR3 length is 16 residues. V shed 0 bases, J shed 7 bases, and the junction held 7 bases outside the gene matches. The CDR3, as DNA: TGTGCCAGTAGTATAGATCCGGGACAGGGGGCCGGAGAGCAGTACTTC. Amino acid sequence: CASSIDPGQGAGEQYF.

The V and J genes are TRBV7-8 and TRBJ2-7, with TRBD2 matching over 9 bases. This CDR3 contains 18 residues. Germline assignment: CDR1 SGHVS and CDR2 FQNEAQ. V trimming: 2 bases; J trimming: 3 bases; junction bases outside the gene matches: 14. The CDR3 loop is CASSLWVLAGELYYEQYF. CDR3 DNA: TGTGCCAGCAGCTTATGGGTCTTAGCGGGAGAGCTATACTACGAGCAGTACTTC.

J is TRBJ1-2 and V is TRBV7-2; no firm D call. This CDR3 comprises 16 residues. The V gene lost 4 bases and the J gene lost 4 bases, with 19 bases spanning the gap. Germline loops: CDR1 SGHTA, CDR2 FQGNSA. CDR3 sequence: CASSSIYRHPTYGYTF. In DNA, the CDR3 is TGTGCCAGCAGCTCAATCTACAGACATCCCACCTATGGCTACACCTTC.

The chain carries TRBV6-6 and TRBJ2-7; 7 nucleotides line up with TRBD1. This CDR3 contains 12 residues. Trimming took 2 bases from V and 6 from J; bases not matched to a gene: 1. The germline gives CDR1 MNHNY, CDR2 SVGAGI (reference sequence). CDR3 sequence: CASSYRGLEQYF. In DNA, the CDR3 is TGTGCCAGCAGTTACAGGGGGCTCGAGCAGTACTTC.

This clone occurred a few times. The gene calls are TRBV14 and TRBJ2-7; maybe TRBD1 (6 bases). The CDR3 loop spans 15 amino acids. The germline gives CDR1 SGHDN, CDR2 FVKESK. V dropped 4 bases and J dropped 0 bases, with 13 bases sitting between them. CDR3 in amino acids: CASSRNGTPSYEQYF. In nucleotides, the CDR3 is TGTGCCAGCAGCCGCAACGGGACACCCTCCTACGAGCAGTACTTC.